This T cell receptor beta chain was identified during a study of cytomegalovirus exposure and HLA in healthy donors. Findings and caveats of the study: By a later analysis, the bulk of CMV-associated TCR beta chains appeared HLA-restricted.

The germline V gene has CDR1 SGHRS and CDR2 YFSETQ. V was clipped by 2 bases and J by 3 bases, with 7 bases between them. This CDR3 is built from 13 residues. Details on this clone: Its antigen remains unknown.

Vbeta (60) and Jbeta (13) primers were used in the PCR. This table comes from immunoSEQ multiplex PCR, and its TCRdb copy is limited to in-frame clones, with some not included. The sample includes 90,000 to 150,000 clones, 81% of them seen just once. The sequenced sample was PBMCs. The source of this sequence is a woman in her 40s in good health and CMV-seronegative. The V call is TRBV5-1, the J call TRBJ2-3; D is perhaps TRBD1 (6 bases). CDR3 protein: CASSLTGTDTQYF. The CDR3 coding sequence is TGCGCCAGCAGCTTAACAGGGACAGATACGCAGTATTTT.